This T cell receptor beta chain stems from a study of T cells in Graves' hyperthyroidism and ophthalmopathy. Background on the study: At the time of initial diagnosis and before any treatment, peripheral blood was collected.

What was amplified from RNA transcripts were TCR beta CDR3 regions. Primed by the HTBI set, a first-round RT-PCR was run on the TCR CDR3. One entry per CDR3 protein results from TCRdb running MiXCR on the multiplex PCR reads. The top ten clones hold around 4% of a sample with some 620,000 distinct CDR3 sequences, about a sixth of them seen once. Ten or more counts support this clonotype. This TCR was recovered from a woman aged 25 to 39 with Graves' hyperthyroidism. Sequenced input: blood.

CDR3 coding DNA: TGTGCCAGCAGCTCCCGGGACAGGGGTTCTCCGGATACGCAGTATTTT. It is translated as CASSSRDRGSPDTQYF. This chain connects TRBV5-5 to TRBJ2-3; TRBD1 matches 10 bases. Per the germline V gene, CDR1 is SGHKS and CDR2 is YYEKEE (reference sequence). Unmatched junction bases numbered 10, after V lost 3 bases and J lost 6 bases. This CDR3 has 16 residues.